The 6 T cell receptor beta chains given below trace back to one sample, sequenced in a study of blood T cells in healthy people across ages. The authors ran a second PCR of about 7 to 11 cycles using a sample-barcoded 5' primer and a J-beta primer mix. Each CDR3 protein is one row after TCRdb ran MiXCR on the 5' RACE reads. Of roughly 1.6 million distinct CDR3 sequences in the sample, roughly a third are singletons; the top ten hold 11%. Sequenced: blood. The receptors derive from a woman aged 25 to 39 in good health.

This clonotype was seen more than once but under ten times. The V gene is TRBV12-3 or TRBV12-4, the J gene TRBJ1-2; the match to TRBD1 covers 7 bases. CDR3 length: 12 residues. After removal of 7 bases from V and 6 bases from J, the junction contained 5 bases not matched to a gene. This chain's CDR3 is CASTPDRDGYTF. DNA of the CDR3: TGTGCCAGCACCCCAGACAGGGATGGCTACACCTTC.

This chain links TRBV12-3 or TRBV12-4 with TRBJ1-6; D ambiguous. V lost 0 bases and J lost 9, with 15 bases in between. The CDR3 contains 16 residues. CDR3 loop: CASSLASRRNRSPLHF. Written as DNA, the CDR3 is TGTGCCAGCAGTTTAGCCTCAAGGAGGAACCGTTCACCCCTCCACTTT.

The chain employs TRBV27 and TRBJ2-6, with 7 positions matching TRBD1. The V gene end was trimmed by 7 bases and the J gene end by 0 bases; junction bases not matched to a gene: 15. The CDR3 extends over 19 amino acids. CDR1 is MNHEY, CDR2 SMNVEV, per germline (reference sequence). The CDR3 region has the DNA TGTGCCAGCATTTCGTTTTTCCGGGACAGCCGCTCTGGGGCCAACGTCCTGACTTTC. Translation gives CASISFFRDSRSGANVLTF. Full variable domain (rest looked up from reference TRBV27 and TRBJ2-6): EAQVTQNPRYLITVTGKKLTVTCSQNMNHEYMSWYRQDPGLGLRQIYYSMNVEVTDKGDVPEGYKVSRKEKRNFPLILESPSPNQTSLYFCASISFFRDSRSGANVLTFGAGSRLTVL.

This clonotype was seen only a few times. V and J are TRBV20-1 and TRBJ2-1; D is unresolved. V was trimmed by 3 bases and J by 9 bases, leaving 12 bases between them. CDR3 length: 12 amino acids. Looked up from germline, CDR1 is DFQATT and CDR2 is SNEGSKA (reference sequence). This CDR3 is CSASRVVGEQFF. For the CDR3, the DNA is TGCAGTGCTAGTAGGGTTGTCGGTGAGCAGTTCTTC.

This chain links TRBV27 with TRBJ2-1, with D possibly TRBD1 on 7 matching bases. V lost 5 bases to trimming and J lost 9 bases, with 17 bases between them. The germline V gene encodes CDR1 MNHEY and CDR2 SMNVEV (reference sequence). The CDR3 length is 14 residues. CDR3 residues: CASSPRTGGGEQFF. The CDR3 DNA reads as TGTGCCAGCAGTCCCCGGACAGGAGGGGGTGAGCAGTTCTTC.

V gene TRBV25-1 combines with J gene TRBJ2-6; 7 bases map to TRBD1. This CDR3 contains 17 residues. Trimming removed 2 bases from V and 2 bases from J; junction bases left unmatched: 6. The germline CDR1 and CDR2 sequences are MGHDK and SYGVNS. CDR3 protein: CASSEPATGAGANVLTF. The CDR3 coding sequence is TGTGCCAGCAGTGAACCTGCTACAGGGGCTGGGGCCAACGTCCTGACTTTC.